This T cell receptor (beta chain) appears in the sequencing data of a study of blood T cell repertoires in COVID-19. In the original analysis: Estimates of nucleated cell counts were drawn from the amplification of reference gene primers. The data were produced by immunoSEQ multiplex PCR, yet TCRdb's version contains in-frame clones alone and is incomplete. V and J calls and clone size are given by that table; D and trimming were obtained from the DNA. The table has 250,000 or so clones, over 80% seen once. V was pared by 3 bases and J by 1 base, with 4 bases of the junction left unmatched. This CDR3 comprises 15 residues. CDR1 is DFQATT, CDR2 SNEGSKA, per germline (reference sequence).

This receptor was identified in a woman aged 40 to 50 who had recovered from COVID-19. The material sequenced was peripheral blood. The chain combines TRBV20-1 with TRBJ2-1; the match to TRBD2 covers 9 bases. CDR3 residues: CSASLAGVSYNEQFF. The CDR3 DNA follows: TGCAGTGCTAGTTTAGCGGGGGTTTCCTACAATGAGCAGTTCTTC.